This TCR beta chain is from a study of T-cell reconstitution after alpha-beta-depleted transplantation in children. Study-level results: Some patients' high day-60 TCRbeta diversity was traced to surviving recipient T cells and thymic progenitors.

Molecular barcoding with unique molecular identifiers was used for the TCRbeta library. One entry per CDR3 protein results from TCRdb running MiXCR on the PCR reads. There are about a million distinct CDR3 sequences in the sample; around 30% occur only once, and roughly 31% lies in the top ten. Germline V CDR1 and CDR2: MDHEN, SYDVKM. The CDR3 consists of 17 residues. V dropped 1 base and J dropped 0 bases, with 13 bases sitting between them. Concerning this clonotype itself: The target antigen is unknown.

The chain joins TRBV28 to TRBJ2-4; a weak D match, TRBD1 (5 bases). Sequencing used PBMCs, mostly from graft donor cells, obtained 360 days after TCRalphabeta/CD19-depleted stem cell transplant. This TCR came from a boy under two years old who had a stem cell transplant for SCID, so the T cells may come from the graft donor. The CDR3 spells CASSLSRQTLAKNIQYF. Here the CDR3 DNA reads TGTGCCAGCAGTTTATCCCGACAGACACTAGCCAAAAACATTCAGTACTTC.